This TCR beta chain came from a study of tissue T cells after allogeneic stem cell transplantation. Regarding the study as a whole: Limitations included a small, clinically heterogeneous cohort and limited sampling depth. Anatomically similar tissues had similar TCR repertoires within each patient.

The CDR3 has 14 residues. The germline V gene has CDR1 KGHPV and CDR2 FQNQEV (reference sequence). V lost 4 bases and J lost 1; bases outside the gene matches: 2. Time point given: mouse harvest day 14 after allogeneic transplant. The graft held 10^6 splenic CD5+ T cells and 10^7 T-cell-depleted bone marrow cells. This mouse GVHD model was MHC-mismatched B6 to BALB/c, profiled day 7 or 14. Note on this clone: The antigen is undetermined. Gene names and germline refer to mouse. The read gets to within 1 residue of the CDR3 end, and the germline J gene fills in the rest.

Measured with immunoSEQ multiplex PCR; TCRdb has only the in-frame clones, and not every one. The sample contains about 3,500 clones, roughly half of which appear only once. V gene TRBV26 combines with J gene TRBJ2-5; 7 bases agree with TRBD2. Specimen: gut tissue. This TCR was sampled from a female BALB/c mouse given C57BL/6 T cells with graft-versus-host disease after an allogeneic hematopoietic cell transplant. Incomplete CDR3 DNA: TGTGCCAGCAGTCCACTGGGGCACCAAGACACCCAGTAC. Its protein is CASSPLGHQDTQY. In full, the CDR3 reads CASSPLGHQDTQYF.